This is a list of T cell receptor beta chains from one sample in a study of T cell repertoires in cytomegalovirus infection. TCRdb called the reads again in MiXCR, with one record for every CDR3 protein. Altogether roughly 220,000 distinct CDR3 sequences are present, around 40% being singletons, with the ten largest covering about 60%. For these TCRs, the target antigens are not known. The sequenced sample was CD8+ T cells from cultured PBMCs, obtained from culture after CMV antigen stimulation. The receptors stem from a human donor in good health (CMV status not recorded). Some clones in this sample may be carry-over from other donors' samples. Each CDR3 is given with its conserved first and last residue. Fields, in order: D gene, J gene, V gene, clone size, CDR3 protein, CDR3 DNA. The D gene is left open where the match is weak. Clone size, where shown, is once, few, many, or a class for clones that have expanded.

>NA|TRBJ1-5|TRBV19|NA
CASSLQDLRQPQHF
TGTGCCAGTAGTTTACAGGACCTTCGGCAGCCCCAGCATTTT
>NA|TRBJ2-1|TRBV24-1|NA
CATSDWTVYNEQFF
TGTGCCACCAGTGATTGGACAGTCTACAATGAGCAGTTCTTC
>NA|TRBJ2-4|TRBV29-1|NA
CSVLKMQTSPEDIQYF
TGCAGCGTCCTCAAGATGCAGACTAGTCCTGAGGACATTCAGTACTTC
>NA|TRBJ2-5|TRBV27|NA
CASSLLEGQETQYF
TGTGCCAGCAGTCTCCTTGAGGGGCAAGAGACCCAGTACTTC
>TRBD2|TRBJ2-1|TRBV7-2|NA
CASSLGETSGRELGEQFF
TGTGCCAGCAGCTTAGGCGAGACTAGCGGGAGGGAGTTAGGTGAGCAGTTCTTC
>NA|TRBJ1-1|TRBV4-2|NA
CASSQMGGLNTEAFF
TGTGCCAGCAGCCAAATGGGAGGGCTGAACACTGAAGCTTTCTTT
>NA|TRBJ1-1|TRBV11-3|NA
CASSSRDGTEAFF
TGTGCCAGCAGCTCGAGGGATGGCACTGAAGCTTTCTTT
>TRBD2|TRBJ2-7|TRBV29-1|few
CSVEDPIAGGTYEQYF
TGCAGCGTTGAAGACCCTATAGCGGGGGGAACCTACGAGCAGTACTTC
>NA|TRBJ1-2|TRBV11-1|NA
CASSLEANYGYTF
TGTGCCAGCAGCTTAGAAGCTAACTATGGCTACACCTTC
>NA|TRBJ2-5|TRBV6-6|NA
CASSYSPRDGQETQYF
TGTGCCAGCAGTTACTCCCCGCGGGACGGCCAAGAGACCCAGTACTTC
>NA|TRBJ2-7|TRBV19|NA
CASSIGSTSYEQYF
TGTGCCAGTAGTATAGGGAGTACCTCCTACGAGCAGTACTTC
>NA|TRBJ1-1|TRBV6-8|few
CASIPSPGAGTEAFF
TGTGCCAGCATCCCCTCCCCAGGGGCAGGGACTGAAGCTTTCTTT
>NA|TRBJ2-3|TRBV7-6|few
CASSQTRRTDTQYF
TGTGCCAGCAGCCAGACTAGACGCACAGATACGCAGTATTTT
>TRBD2|TRBJ2-7|TRBV12-3/TRBV12-4|few
CASREGLASSYEQYF
TGTGCCAGCAGAGAAGGACTAGCGAGCTCCTACGAGCAGTACTTC
>TRBD1|TRBJ1-1|TRBV19|NA
CASSVRDRGSDTEAFF
TGTGCCAGTAGTGTCCGGGACAGGGGGTCGGACACTGAAGCTTTCTTT
>TRBD2|TRBJ2-1|TRBV7-3|NA
CASSFSVKREAGWEQFF
TGTGCCAGCAGCTTCTCGGTTAAGCGGGAGGCGGGCTGGGAGCAGTTCTTC
>TRBD2|TRBJ2-7|TRBV7-4|NA
CASSRTSGPYEQYF
TGTGCCAGCAGCCGGACTAGCGGCCCCTACGAGCAGTACTTC
>TRBD2|TRBJ2-1|TRBV7-2|NA
CASSLVWTSVDNEQFF
TGTGCCAGCAGCTTAGTATGGACTAGCGTGGACAATGAGCAGTTCTTC
>NA|TRBJ1-1|TRBV7-6|few
CASSWGDGNTEAFF
TGTGCCAGCAGTTGGGGGGACGGGAACACTGAAGCTTTCTTT
>TRBD2|TRBJ2-7|TRBV27|NA
CASSLSSASGRYEQYF
TGTGCCAGCAGTTTAAGCTCTGCTAGCGGGAGGTACGAGCAGTACTTC
>NA|TRBJ2-1|TRBV7-6|few
CASSFSREGVDEQFF
TGTGCCAGCAGCTTTTCCCGCGAAGGGGTCGATGAGCAGTTCTTC
>NA|TRBJ2-2|TRBV28|NA
CASSLSRTRTGELFF
TGTGCCAGCAGTTTAAGCAGGACCCGCACCGGGGAGCTGTTTTTT
>TRBD1|TRBJ2-5|TRBV9|NA
CASSVGGGTQETQYF
TGTGCCAGCAGCGTAGGAGGGGGCACCCAAGAGACCCAGTACTTC
>TRBD2|TRBJ2-3|TRBV27|NA
CASSSFGLAGDTQYF
TGTGCCAGCAGTTCGTTTGGACTAGCGGGAGATACGCAGTATTTT
>TRBD1|TRBJ1-3|TRBV9|few
CASSPPTGGSGNTIYF
TGTGCCAGCAGCCCCCCGACAGGGGGCTCTGGAAACACCATATATTTT
>NA|TRBJ2-7|TRBV12-3/TRBV12-4|few
CASSFGGQIYEQYF
TGTGCCAGCAGTTTCGGGGGGCAAATTTACGAGCAGTACTTC
>NA|TRBJ1-2|TRBV12-3/TRBV12-4|few
CASSSPPGTNYGYTF
TGTGCCAGCAGTTCCCCGCCCGGGACAAACTATGGCTACACCTTC
>NA|TRBJ2-5|TRBV7-6|few
CASSLPAERQGGETQYF
TGTGCCAGCAGCCTCCCAGCAGAAAGACAGGGAGGAGAGACCCAGTACTTC
>TRBD1|TRBJ2-3|TRBV7-2|few
CASSISGTGFADTQYF
TGTGCCAGCAGCATTTCCGGGACAGGGTTCGCAGATACGCAGTATTTT
>NA|TRBJ1-5|TRBV27|few
CASGRQGHSNQPQHF
TGTGCCAGCGGACGCCAGGGGCATAGCAATCAGCCCCAGCATTTT
>TRBD2|TRBJ2-1|TRBV7-8|few
CASSLGYSGRDNEQFF
TGTGCCAGCAGCTTAGGGTATAGCGGGAGAGACAATGAGCAGTTCTTC
>NA|TRBJ1-5|TRBV6-6|NA
CASSYKGESNQPQHF
TGTGCCAGCAGTTATAAGGGAGAGTCTAATCAGCCCCAGCATTTT
>NA|TRBJ2-1|TRBV14|NA
CASSQVNAEPGNEQFF
TGTGCCAGCAGCCAAGTTAACGCCGAACCCGGCAATGAGCAGTTCTTC
>NA|TRBJ1-1|TRBV15|NA
CATSRDLVGNTEAFF
TGTGCCACCAGCAGAGATCTCGTTGGGAACACTGAAGCTTTCTTT
>TRBD2|TRBJ2-2|TRBV4-1|NA
CASSQSGGNTGELFF
TGCGCCAGCAGCCAAAGCGGGGGTAACACCGGGGAGCTGTTTTTT
>NA|TRBJ1-6|TRBV27|many
CASSFRSYNSPLHF
TGTGCCAGCAGTTTTAGGAGTTATAATTCACCCCTCCACTTT
>NA|TRBJ2-4|TRBV12-3/TRBV12-4|many
CASSRRGGKNIQYF
TGTGCCAGCAGTAGGAGGGGGGGCAAAAACATTCAGTACTTC
>NA|TRBJ2-7|TRBV12-3/TRBV12-4|few
CASTFGNSYEQYF
TGTGCCAGCACCTTCGGAAATTCCTACGAGCAGTACTTC
>NA|TRBJ1-5|TRBV19|once
CASMQGNNQPQHF
TGTGCCAGTATGCAGGGGAACAATCAGCCCCAGCATTTT
>NA|TRBJ1-3|TRBV11-2|NA
CASSLIAQGSGNTIYF
TGTGCCAGCAGCTTAATCGCGCAGGGCTCTGGAAACACCATATATTTT
>NA|TRBJ2-7|TRBV28|few
CASSISGTDYEQYF
TGTGCCAGCAGTATATCCGGGACGGACTACGAGCAGTACTTC
>NA|TRBJ2-3|TRBV6-5|many
CASRQGVVDTQYF
TGTGCCAGCAGACAAGGGGTGGTAGATACGCAGTATTTT
>NA|TRBJ2-2|TRBV7-9|NA
CASSLGGSDGELFF
TGTGCCAGCAGCTTAGGGGGGTCGGACGGGGAGCTGTTTTTT
>NA|TRBJ2-7|TRBV27|many
CASSMSGVYEQYF
TGTGCCAGCAGTATGTCAGGGGTCTACGAGCAGTACTTC
>NA|TRBJ2-3|TRBV7-3|NA
CASSLRGTTSTDTQYF
TGTGCCAGCAGCTTAAGGGGGACAACGAGCACAGATACGCAGTATTTT
>NA|TRBJ1-1|TRBV6-1|NA
CASTDGNTEAFF
TGTGCCAGTACTGACGGGAACACTGAAGCTTTCTTT
>NA|TRBJ2-7|TRBV5-1|NA
CASSLRAGTYEQYF
TGCGCCAGCAGCTTGCGGGCGGGAACCTACGAGCAGTACTTC
>NA|TRBJ2-1|TRBV7-2|NA
CASSYDSYNEQFF
TGTGCCAGCAGCTACGATTCCTACAATGAGCAGTTCTTC
>TRBD2|TRBJ2-3|TRBV9|NA
CASSTPRTAGGSTDTQYF
TGTGCCAGCAGCACTCCCCGAACCGCGGGAGGGAGCACAGATACGCAGTATTTT